This entry concerns a single T cell receptor (beta chain). This record comes from a study of blood T cell repertoires in COVID-19. Study-level background: T cells, B-cell-depleted T cells, or PBMCs provided the cDNA or gDNA that served as material.

From germline, CDR1 is MNHEY and CDR2 SMNVEV (reference sequence). J was trimmed by 8 bases and V by 5 bases; bases with no gene match: 16. The CDR3 totals 16 residues. The assay was immunoSEQ multiplex PCR, and TCRdb's table has in-frame clones only and misses some. Of roughly 80,000 clones in the sample, more than 60% were seen once. The chain joins TRBV27 to TRBJ1-2; 8 bases align to TRBD1. The sequence came from a human donor in a cohort sampled during active COVID-19. The sample taken for sequencing was peripheral blood. The CDR3 protein is CASSPGVGQGARGYTF. For the CDR3, the DNA is TGTGCCAGCAGTCCTGGGGTGGGGCAGGGGGCGCGAGGCTACACCTTC.